These 13 T cell receptor beta chains share one sample of origin, sequenced in a study of identical twins. TCRdb re-called the 5' RACE reads with MiXCR, one entry per CDR3 protein. There are about 690,000 distinct CDR3 sequences in the sample; 20% to 25% occur only once, and 4% to 5.5% lies in the top ten. The same specimen was also included in a second study, on T cells expressing NK-cell markers.

The material sequenced was PBMCs. All receptors come from a woman between 18 and 30 years old in good health.

The rearrangement uses TRBV7-9 and TRBJ2-3; no firm D call. The length of the CDR3 is 12 residues. Trimming cost V 2 bases and J 14 bases, with 14 bases left between them. The germline gives CDR1 SEHNR, CDR2 FQNEAQ (reference sequence). The CDR3: CASSLRDPPRYF. The CDR3 bases are TGTGCCAGCAGCTTAAGGGATCCTCCGAGGTATTTT.

In its sample, this clonotype was seen a few times. The V call is TRBV4-3, the J call TRBJ1-1; D is perhaps TRBD1 (5 bases). CDR1 and CDR2 from the germline V gene are LGHNA and YSLEER. The CDR3 consists of 14 residues. The V end was cut by 4 bases, the J end by 8 bases, with 17 bases between. The CDR3 DNA sequence: TGCGCCAGCAGCCCAGACCATAAGGGGCCCGAAGCTTTCTTT. This translates into CASSPDHKGPEAFF.

The CDR3 sequence: CASSSGLGWDEQFF. CDR3 sequence (DNA): TGTGCCAGCAGCTCTGGACTGGGTTGGGATGAGCAGTTCTTC. The J gene is TRBJ2-1, the V gene TRBV7-3, with a possible D match to TRBD2 (5 bases). Between the trimmed V and J ends, which lost 4 bases and 8 bases, there was a span of 15 bases. The CDR3 loop spans 14 amino acids. The germline gives CDR1 SGHTA, CDR2 FQGTGA.

The chain joins TRBV20-1 to TRBJ1-2, with D maybe TRBD1 (5 bases). The CDR3 covers 16 residues. The V gene's germline CDR1 is DFQATT and CDR2 SNEGSKA (reference sequence). Trimming took 5 bases from V and 0 from J, leaving 19 bases between them. The CDR3 DNA reads as TGCAGTGCTCTTCCCCCAGCGACAGCAGCTAACTATGGCTACACCTTC. The encoded protein is CSALPPATAANYGYTF.

This clonotype occurred a few times. The chain couples TRBV6-2 or TRBV6-3 to TRBJ2-7; no reliable D call. CDR1 is MNHEY and CDR2 is SVGEGT in the germline V gene. The CDR3 contains 13 residues. Deletions cut 11 bases from V and 2 bases from J, with 16 bases between. The CDR3 here is CASTSPITYEQYF. CDR3 coding DNA: TGTGCCTCAACCTCGCCGATCACCTACGAGCAGTACTTC.

This clonotype was counted ten times or more. The V call is TRBV11-2, the J call TRBJ2-1; TRBD1 or TRBD2 may be the D gene (5 bases each). V shed 6 bases and J shed 7 bases, with 13 bases lying between them. Germline V gives CDR1 SGHAT, CDR2 FQNNGV. This CDR3 is built from 13 residues. The CDR3: CASRWGWLNEQFF. The CDR3 DNA is TGTGCCAGCAGATGGGGGTGGCTAAATGAGCAGTTCTTC.

This chain joins TRBV24-1 and TRBJ2-1; D remains unclear. CDR1 KGHDR and CDR2 SFDVKD come from the germline V gene. Trimming removed 0 bases from V and 8 bases from J, with 4 bases in between. The CDR3 has 12 residues. CDR3 nucleotide sequence: TGTGCCACCAGTGATTTGCCCGATGAGCAGTTCTTC. Translated: CATSDLPDEQFF.

This clonotype was counted many times. The rearrangement links TRBV12-3 or TRBV12-4 to TRBJ1-2, with D tentatively TRBD1 (5 bases). CDR3 length: 11 residues. The V end was cut by 6 bases, the J end by 6 bases, with 8 bases between. Written as DNA, the CDR3 is TGTGCCAGCAGCGGAGGGGATGGCTACACCTTC. Residues: CASSGGDGYTF.

CDR3 sequence (DNA): TGCAGCGTTGAAGCGGGAATGGGCTACGAGCAGTACTTC. This gives the protein CSVEAGMGYEQYF. The chain joins TRBV29-1 to TRBJ2-7, with D possibly being TRBD2 (5 bases). CDR1 and CDR2 from the germline V gene are SQVTM and ANQGSEA. Trimming removed 1 base at V and 3 bases at J, with 10 bases between. This CDR3 is built from 13 residues.

This rearrangement joins TRBV14 to TRBJ2-1; D possibly matches TRBD1 or TRBD2 (5 bases each). This CDR3 is built from 15 residues. Trimming left V 2 bases short and J 9 bases short, with 17 bases between. CDR1 and CDR2 (germline): SGHDN, FVKESK. CDR3 in amino acids: CASSQPSGIGGEQFF. The CDR3 DNA sequence: TGTGCCAGCAGCCAACCCTCCGGCATTGGGGGTGAGCAGTTCTTC.

The sample holds a few counts of this clonotype. V and J are TRBV5-5 and TRBJ2-1, with 11 bases identical to TRBD2. CDR1 is SGHKS and CDR2 is YYEKEE in the germline V gene (reference sequence). The CDR3 is 18 amino acids. J was trimmed by 6 bases and V by 2 bases; bases with no gene match: 13. CDR3 nucleotides: TGTGCCAGCAGCTTATTGGCGGCTAGCGGGGGGCCGGTCAATGAGCAGTTCTTC. Amino acids: CASSLLAASGGPVNEQFF. Full variable domain (remainder filled in from reference TRBV5-5 and TRBJ2-1): DAGVTQSPTHLIKTRGQQVTLRCSPISGHKSVSWYQQVLGQGPQFIFQYYEKEERGRGNFPDRFSARQFPNYSSELNVNALLLGDSALYLCASSLLAASGGPVNEQFFGPGTRLTVL.

This clonotype showed up just a few times. The V gene is TRBV5-1, the J gene TRBJ2-7, with 9 bases matching TRBD2. CDR1 SGHRS and CDR2 YFSETQ come from the germline V gene. The CDR3 totals 13 residues. Trimming cost V 7 bases and J 4 bases; bases outside gene matches: 6. For the CDR3, the DNA is TGCGCCAGCGGTCTAGCGGGAATTTACGAGCAGTACTTC. Its protein is CASGLAGIYEQYF.

In this sample, this clonotype turned up a few times. The chain links TRBV20-1 to TRBJ2-1; D not resolved. Per germline, CDR1 DFQATT and CDR2 SNEGSKA (reference sequence). This CDR3 is 11 amino acids long. Trimming left V 4 bases short and J 9 bases short, with 10 bases between. The CDR3 here is CSAMGFVEQFF. The CDR3 region has the DNA TGCAGTGCTATGGGATTCGTTGAGCAGTTCTTC.